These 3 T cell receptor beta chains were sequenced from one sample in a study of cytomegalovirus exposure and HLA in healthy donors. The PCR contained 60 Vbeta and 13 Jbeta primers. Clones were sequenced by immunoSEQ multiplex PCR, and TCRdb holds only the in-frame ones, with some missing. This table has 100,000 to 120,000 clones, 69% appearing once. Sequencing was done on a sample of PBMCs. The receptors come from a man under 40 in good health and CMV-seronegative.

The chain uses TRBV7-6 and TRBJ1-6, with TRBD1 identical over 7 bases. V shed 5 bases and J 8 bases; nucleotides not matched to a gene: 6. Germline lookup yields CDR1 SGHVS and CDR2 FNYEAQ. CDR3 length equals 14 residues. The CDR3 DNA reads TGTGCCAGCAGCCCGACAGGGTGGGATTCACCCCTCCACTTT. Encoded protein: CASSPTGWDSPLHF.

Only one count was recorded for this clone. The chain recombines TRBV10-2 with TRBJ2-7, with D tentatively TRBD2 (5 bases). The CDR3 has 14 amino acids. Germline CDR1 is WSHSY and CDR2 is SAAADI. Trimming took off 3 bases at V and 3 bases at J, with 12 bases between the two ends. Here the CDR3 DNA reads TGCGCCAGCAGTGATGGAGGAAAGATCTACGAGCAGTACTTC. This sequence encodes CASSDGGKIYEQYF.

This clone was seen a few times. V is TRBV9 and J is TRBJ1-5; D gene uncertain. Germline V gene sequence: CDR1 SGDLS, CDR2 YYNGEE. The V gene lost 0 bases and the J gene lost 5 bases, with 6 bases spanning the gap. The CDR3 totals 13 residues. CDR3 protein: CASSVEEDQPQHF. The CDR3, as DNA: TGTGCCAGCAGCGTAGAAGAGGATCAGCCCCAGCATTTT.